Listed below are T cell receptor beta chains from one sample, sequenced in a study of blood T cells in healthy people across ages. TCRdb re-called the 5' RACE reads through MiXCR, storing one row per CDR3 protein. The data show 800,000 to 1,300,000 distinct CDR3 sequences, approximately 26% seen once. This same sample was also taken into another study, of T cells of mothers and their children.

Sequencing input: blood. These receptors were collected from a girl aged 2 to 10 in good health. CDR3s include the opening cysteine and the closing phenylalanine or tryptophan. D genes are given only for firm matches. The size entry is marked missing in some rows and otherwise reads once, few, many or a size class.

TRBD2	TRBV3-1	few	TRBJ2-1	TGTGCCAGCACTACACCGGGACTAGCGGGTGGTGAGCAGTTCTTC	CASTTPGLAGGEQFF
.	TRBV6-2/TRBV6-3	few	TRBJ1-2	TGTGCCAGCAGTTATGTGACAGTTTTTGGCTACACCTTC	CASSYVTVFGYTF
TRBD1	TRBV28	once	TRBJ2-3	TGTGCCAGCCGCGATACAGGGGGAGTATTCCTAGGCACAGATACGCAGTATTTT	CASRDTGGVFLGTDTQYF
TRBD2	TRBV5-1	many	TRBJ2-1	TGCGCCAGCAGCCTGGGACTAGCGGGACAGAATGAGCAGTTCTTC	CASSLGLAGQNEQFF
.	TRBV20-1	few	TRBJ2-1	TGCAGTGCTAGAGCAGGGGGGCCATACAATGAGCAGTTCTTC	CSARAGGPYNEQFF
TRBD1	TRBV7-7	few	TRBJ2-7	TGTGCTAGCGCTGAGGGACAGACCTACGAGCAGTACTTC	CASAEGQTYEQYF
.	TRBV6-1	.	TRBJ2-7	TGTGCCAGCAGCTCCGAGGACAACTACGAGCAGTACTTC	CASSSEDNYEQYF
TRBD2	TRBV15	few	TRBJ2-5	TGTGCCACCAGCGGTCCAGCGGGAGACCAAGAGACCCAGTACTTC	CATSGPAGDQETQYF
.	TRBV20-1	.	TRBJ2-1	TGCAGTGCTAGAGGAATTAACAATGGGCAGTTCTTC	CSARGINNGQFF
TRBD2	TRBV7-2	.	TRBJ2-2	TGTGCCAGCAGCCCCGGGGGGACTAGCGGCACCGGGGAGCTGTTTTTT	CASSPGGTSGTGELFF
.	TRBV29-1	.	TRBJ2-6	TGCAGCGTTAGGTCCAGGTCAAACTCTGGGGCCAACGTCCTGACTTTC	CSVRSRSNSGANVLTF
.	TRBV6-5	.	TRBJ1-2	TGTGCCAGCGGCGCCCTCGCGGGTGGCTACACCTTC	CASGALAGGYTF
.	TRBV5-1	few	TRBJ1-2	TGCGCCAGCAGCTTGGGAGACTATTCTAACTATGGCTACACCTTC	CASSLGDYSNYGYTF
.	TRBV3-1	few	TRBJ1-4	TGTGCCAGCAGCCACGAAGACAGGCTTGAAAAGCTGTTTTTT	CASSHEDRLEKLFF
TRBD2	TRBV20-1	.	TRBJ2-7	TGCAGTGCTCAGAGGACTAGCGGGAAGGGGGAGCAGTACTTC	CSAQRTSGKGEQYF
TRBD1	TRBV29-1	.	TRBJ2-5	TGCAGCGTTGGGGGGACAGTGTGGGGGCATTTAGAGACCCAGTACTTC	CSVGGTVWGHLETQYF
TRBD2	TRBV9	few	TRBJ2-1	TGTGCCAGCAGCGTAGGACATGCGGGGGGGACATACAATGAGCAGTTCTTC	CASSVGHAGGTYNEQFF
.	TRBV7-8	few	TRBJ2-2	TGTGCCAGCAGAACCAGGGGACTCTTAAACACCGGGGAGCTGTTTTTT	CASRTRGLLNTGELFF
.	TRBV7-9	few	TRBJ1-2	TGTGCCAGCAGCTTGGGTGAAGGCGGCTACACCTTC	CASSLGEGGYTF
.	TRBV6-5	.	TRBJ2-7	TGTCCCAGCAGTCACGGGCGAAACTCCTACGAGCAGTACTTC	CPSSHGRNSYEQYF
TRBD1	TRBV28	.	TRBJ2-7	TGTGCCAGCAGTTCCGGGACAGGGTTTCCCAACGAGCAGTACTTC	CASSSGTGFPNEQYF
.	TRBV5-5	.	TRBJ1-4	TGTGCCAGCAGCTTTGGGGGGGGGCCTAATGAAAAACTGTTTTTT	CASSFGGGPNEKLFF
.	TRBV29-1	.	TRBJ1-1	TGCAGCGTTGAGACGGGGGCGTCGAACACTGAAGCTTTCTTT	CSVETGASNTEAFF
.	TRBV28	.	TRBJ2-7	TGTGCCAGCCCGCCACCTCCCTACGAGCAGTACTTC	CASPPPPYEQYF
TRBD2	TRBV14	few	TRBJ2-1	TGTGCCAGCAGTCGGACTAGCGGGACCGGACCCTACAATGAGCAGTTCTTC	CASSRTSGTGPYNEQFF